This T cell receptor (beta chain) appears in the sequencing data of a study of blood T cells in healthy people across ages. At least ten counts were recorded for this clonotype. Antigen: not known. Notes on the study in general: Investigators treated diversity estimates from one million T cells as underestimates.

The second PCR ran about 6 to 11 cycles with a sample-barcoded 5' primer and J-beta primers. TCRdb reprocessed the 5' RACE reads via MiXCR and lists one record per CDR3 protein. Of 1.5 million to 1.9 million distinct CDR3 sequences in the sample, 35% to 45% were seen once. Sample donors were healthy Caucasian individuals that came from Russia, aged roughly 6 to 100. The sequence was collected from a woman aged 18-29 years in good health. Specimen: blood.

The CDR3 protein is CASSEGAVNTEAFF. In DNA form, the CDR3 reads TGTGCCAGCAGTGAAGGGGCTGTGAACACTGAAGCTTTCTTT. V gene TRBV25-1 combines with J gene TRBJ1-1; possibly TRBD1 for D (5 bases). This CDR3 region has 14 residues. The V and J ends lost 2 bases and 0 bases respectively, with 7 bases between them. The germline V gene has CDR1 MGHDK and CDR2 SYGVNS.